This TCR beta chain is from a study of graft-versus-host responses after intestinal transplantation. Study summary: Transplantation in recipients was multivisceral, liver-intestinal, or isolated intestinal. Recipients uniformly received anti-thymocyte globulin induction, followed by tacrolimus and steroids for two to four years.

The germline CDR1 and CDR2 sequences are WSHSY and SAAADI. The CDR3 is 16 amino acids. V lost 5 bases to trimming and J lost 2 bases, with 16 bases between them. Lymphocytes from graft epithelium and lamina propria were isolated. Study observations and caveats: Within the allografts of patients who had graft-donor T cell macrochimerism, graft-versus-host to host-versus-graft clonal ratios were high.

The method was immunoSEQ multiplex PCR; TCRdb's version includes in-frame clones alone and lacks a portion of them. Of 15,000 or so clones in the sample, roughly two thirds are singletons; the top ten hold 7.5% to 10%. This clone is classed as medium-sized. What it binds is not known. The chain combines TRBV10-2 with TRBJ1-5; possible D gene TRBD1, 5 bases. The clonotype comes from a human patient who received an intestinal transplant, so some T cells may come from the graft donor. Here the sequenced sample was ileum tissue, taken approximately 700 days after intestinal transplantation. CDR3 coding DNA: TGCGCCAGCAGTTCAGGGAAAGGGGTTGGCAATCAGCCCCAGCATTTT. Its translation: CASSSGKGVGNQPQHF.